This T cell receptor beta chain was observed in a study of cytomegalovirus exposure and HLA in healthy donors. The study ran its PCR with 60 Vbeta and 13 Jbeta primers. TCRdb's copy holds only in-frame clones and misses some; the assay was immunoSEQ multiplex PCR. The profile covers around 95,000 clones, with under 80% appearing a single time and 9.5% to 13% taken by the ten largest. Deletions cut 8 bases from V and 4 bases from J, with 11 bases between. Germline CDR1 reads MNHNS; CDR2 reads SASEGT. The CDR3 loop spans 12 amino acids. The TCR was taken from a man aged 25 to 40 in good health and CMV-seropositive. Sequencing was carried out using PBMCs. The gene calls are TRBV6-1 and TRBJ1-1; D is ambiguous. The CDR3 loop reads CASRRLGTEAFF. CDR3 DNA sequence: TGTGCCAGCCGGAGGTTGGGCACTGAAGCTTTCTTT.